A single sample is the source of the 15 T cell receptor beta chains below, sequenced in a study of blood T cell repertoires in COVID-19. Libraries were prepared by immunoSEQ multiplex PCR; TCRdb keeps only in-frame clonotypes and omits some of them. The sample shows roughly 280,000 clones, about nine tenths of them seen only once. Sequencing input: peripheral blood. The receptors were sampled from a young woman with COVID-19, enrolled during active disease.

For this clone: Other DNA sequences in the sample encode the same CDR3. This chain connects TRBV20-1 to TRBJ2-7; possible D gene TRBD2, 5 bases. The germline V and J ends were trimmed by 5 bases and 5 bases, with 10 bases remaining between them. The CDR3 extends over 11 amino acids. Germline loops: CDR1 DFQATT, CDR2 SNEGSKA (reference sequence). The CDR3 here is CSASLAHEQYF. The CDR3 coding sequence is TGCAGTGCTTCTTTAGCGCACGAGCAGTACTTC.

This chain links TRBV11-2 with TRBJ2-3; the D gene is possibly TRBD2 (5 bases). V shed 5 bases and J shed 5 bases, with 8 bases lying between them. This CDR3 comprises 12 residues. Germline lookup yields CDR1 SGHAT and CDR2 FQNNGV. CDR3 in amino acids: CASSLEGDTQYF. In DNA, the CDR3 is TGTGCCAGCAGCCTCGAGGGAGATACGCAGTATTTT.

The V and J genes are TRBV5-1 and TRBJ2-5; tentatively, D is TRBD2 (5 bases). The CDR3 sequence is 15 residues long. The V and J ends lost 0 bases and 1 base respectively, with 10 bases between them. Germline CDR1 reads SGHRS; CDR2 reads YFSETQ. The CDR3 DNA is TGCGCCAGCAGCTTGGTTCCGGGAACCCAAGAGACCCAGTACTTC. This gives the protein CASSLVPGTQETQYF. The full variable domain, in which reference TRBV5-1 and TRBJ2-5 provide the parts outside the CDR3, is KAGVTQTPRYLIKTRGQQVTLSCSPISGHRSVSWYQQTPGQGLQFLFEYFSETQRNKGNFPGRFSGRQFSNSRSEMNVSTLELGDSALYLCASSLVPGTQETQYFGPGTRLLVL.

V usage is TRBV14 and J usage is TRBJ2-5; possibly TRBD2 for D (6 bases). The CDR3 runs to 14 residues. V lost 4 bases, J lost 4 bases, and 13 bases lay in between. Per germline, CDR1 SGHDN and CDR2 FVKESK. This chain's CDR3 is CASSLGRPPETQYF. In DNA, the CDR3 is TGTGCCAGCAGCCTCGGGAGACCCCCAGAGACCCAGTACTTC.

The chain has TRBV3-1 (or the pseudogene TRBV3-2) and TRBJ2-2; 12 nucleotides match TRBD2. Germline CDR1 and CDR2: LGHDT and YNNKEL (reference sequence). CDR3 size: 17 residues. V gave up 6 bases and J gave up 4 bases; unmatched junction bases: 9. CDR3 nucleotide sequence: TGTGCCAGCAGTCCAGAGACTAGCGGGAGTCGCACCGGGGAGCTGTTTTTT. Its translation: CASSPETSGSRTGELFF.

The chain has TRBV5-1 and TRBJ2-7, with 7 bases fitting TRBD1. Germline CDR1 is SGHRS and CDR2 is YFSETQ. The CDR3 has 16 amino acids. Losses at the gene ends were 6 bases for V and 3 bases for J; bases not matched to a gene: 15. CDR3 nucleotide sequence: TGCGCCAGCAATGCACAGGGGAATGACGTGTACTACGAGCAGTACTTC. It is translated as CASNAQGNDVYYEQYF.

This chain uses TRBV5-1 with TRBJ1-2, with a tentative D call TRBD1 (6 bases). The V gene lost 4 bases and the J gene lost 5 bases, with 18 bases spanning the gap. The CDR3 has 15 amino acids. Germline values: CDR1 SGHRS, CDR2 YFSETQ. CDR3: CASSEQGLDLYGYTF. CDR3 coding DNA: TGCGCCAGCAGCGAACAGGGTTTAGATTTGTATGGCTACACCTTC.

CDR3 protein: CASSGRTVNTEAFF. For the CDR3, the DNA is TGCGCCAGCAGCGGGCGTACCGTGAACACTGAAGCTTTCTTT. The chain carries TRBV4-1 and TRBJ1-1; D gene ambiguous. V dropped 5 bases and J dropped 0 bases, with 10 bases sitting between them. The CDR3 is 14 residues long. Germline lookup yields CDR1 MGHRA and CDR2 YSYEKL.

The rearrangement joins TRBV7-8 to TRBJ2-2, with 7 bases matching TRBD1. The CDR3 loop spans 15 amino acids. Germline V gene data show CDR1 as SGHVS and CDR2 as FQNEAQ. V lost 5 bases, J lost 2 bases, and 5 bases stayed unmatched. DNA of the CDR3: TGTGCCAGCAGCCCGACAGGGCCCAACACCGGGGAGCTGTTTTTT. Amino acid sequence: CASSPTGPNTGELFF.

The V gene is TRBV5-4, the J gene TRBJ2-2, with D possibly TRBD2 on 6 matching bases. CDR1 and CDR2 from the germline V gene are SGHNT and YYREEE (reference sequence). The CDR3 runs to 14 residues. V dropped 5 bases and J dropped 7 bases, with 15 bases sitting between them. CDR3 DNA: TGTGCCAGCAGGGAGGAGGGCCAGGGCGGGGAGCTGTTTTTT. It codes for CASREEGQGGELFF. Full variable domain (rest looked up from reference TRBV5-4 and TRBJ2-2): ETGVTQSPTHLIKTRGQQVTLRCSSQSGHNTVSWYQQALGQGPQFIFQYYREEENGRGNFPPRFSGLQFPNYSSELNVNALELDDSALYLCASREEGQGGELFFGEGSRLTVL.

The V gene is TRBV19, the J gene TRBJ1-5; D possibly corresponds to TRBD1 (6 bases). Germline CDR1 and CDR2: LNHDA and SQIVND (reference sequence). The CDR3 loop spans 18 amino acids. V was trimmed by 10 bases and J by 1 base, leaving 26 bases between them. The CDR3 sequence: CAKRRRVGQGTSNQPQHF. Here the CDR3 DNA reads TGTGCCAAAAGGCGGCGGGTAGGGCAGGGGACCAGCAATCAGCCCCAGCATTTT.

The chain couples TRBV7-9 to TRBJ1-6; no firm D call. This CDR3 is 14 amino acids long. Trimming took 2 bases from V and 9 from J, leaving 11 bases between them. Germline values: CDR1 SEHNR, CDR2 FQNEAQ (reference sequence). CDR3 sequence: CASSLPLRGSPLHF. The CDR3 coding sequence is TGTGCCAGCAGCTTACCCCTCCGGGGTTCACCCCTCCACTTT.

The chain joins TRBV2 to TRBJ1-5, with a possible D match to TRBD1 (5 bases). The germline CDR1 and CDR2 sequences are SNHLY and FYNNEI. The CDR3 runs to 15 residues. Trimming removed 8 bases from V and 4 bases from J, with 18 bases in between. The CDR3 bases are TGTGCCAGCTCTCGGGACTCAGAAGGTAATCAGCCCCAGCATTTT. Translated, it gives CASSRDSEGNQPQHF.

This sequence joins TRBV5-1 and TRBJ1-1, with D perhaps TRBD1 (5 bases). V shed 3 bases and J shed 3 bases, with 18 bases lying between them. Looked up from germline, CDR1 is SGHRS and CDR2 is YFSETQ. The CDR3 runs 16 residues. The CDR3, as DNA: TGCGCCAGCAGCTATCACCGGACGGGGGGTTACACTGAAGCTTTCTTT. Translating it yields CASSYHRTGGYTEAFF.

This clone was detected only once. The J gene is TRBJ2-5, the V gene TRBV5-5; 8 bases agree with TRBD1. CDR3 length equals 16 residues. V trimming: 3 bases; J trimming: 5 bases; junction bases outside the gene matches: 12. CDR1 and CDR2 from the germline V gene are SGHKS and YYEKEE (reference sequence). CDR3 nucleotides: TGTGCCAGCAGCTATCTGTTGCAGGGGGCGCGGGAGACCCAGTACTTC. As protein: CASSYLLQGARETQYF. Filled out from reference TRBV5-5 and TRBJ2-5, the complete variable domain reads DAGVTQSPTHLIKTRGQQVTLRCSPISGHKSVSWYQQVLGQGPQFIFQYYEKEERGRGNFPDRFSARQFPNYSSELNVNALLLGDSALYLCASSYLLQGARETQYFGPGTRLLVL.